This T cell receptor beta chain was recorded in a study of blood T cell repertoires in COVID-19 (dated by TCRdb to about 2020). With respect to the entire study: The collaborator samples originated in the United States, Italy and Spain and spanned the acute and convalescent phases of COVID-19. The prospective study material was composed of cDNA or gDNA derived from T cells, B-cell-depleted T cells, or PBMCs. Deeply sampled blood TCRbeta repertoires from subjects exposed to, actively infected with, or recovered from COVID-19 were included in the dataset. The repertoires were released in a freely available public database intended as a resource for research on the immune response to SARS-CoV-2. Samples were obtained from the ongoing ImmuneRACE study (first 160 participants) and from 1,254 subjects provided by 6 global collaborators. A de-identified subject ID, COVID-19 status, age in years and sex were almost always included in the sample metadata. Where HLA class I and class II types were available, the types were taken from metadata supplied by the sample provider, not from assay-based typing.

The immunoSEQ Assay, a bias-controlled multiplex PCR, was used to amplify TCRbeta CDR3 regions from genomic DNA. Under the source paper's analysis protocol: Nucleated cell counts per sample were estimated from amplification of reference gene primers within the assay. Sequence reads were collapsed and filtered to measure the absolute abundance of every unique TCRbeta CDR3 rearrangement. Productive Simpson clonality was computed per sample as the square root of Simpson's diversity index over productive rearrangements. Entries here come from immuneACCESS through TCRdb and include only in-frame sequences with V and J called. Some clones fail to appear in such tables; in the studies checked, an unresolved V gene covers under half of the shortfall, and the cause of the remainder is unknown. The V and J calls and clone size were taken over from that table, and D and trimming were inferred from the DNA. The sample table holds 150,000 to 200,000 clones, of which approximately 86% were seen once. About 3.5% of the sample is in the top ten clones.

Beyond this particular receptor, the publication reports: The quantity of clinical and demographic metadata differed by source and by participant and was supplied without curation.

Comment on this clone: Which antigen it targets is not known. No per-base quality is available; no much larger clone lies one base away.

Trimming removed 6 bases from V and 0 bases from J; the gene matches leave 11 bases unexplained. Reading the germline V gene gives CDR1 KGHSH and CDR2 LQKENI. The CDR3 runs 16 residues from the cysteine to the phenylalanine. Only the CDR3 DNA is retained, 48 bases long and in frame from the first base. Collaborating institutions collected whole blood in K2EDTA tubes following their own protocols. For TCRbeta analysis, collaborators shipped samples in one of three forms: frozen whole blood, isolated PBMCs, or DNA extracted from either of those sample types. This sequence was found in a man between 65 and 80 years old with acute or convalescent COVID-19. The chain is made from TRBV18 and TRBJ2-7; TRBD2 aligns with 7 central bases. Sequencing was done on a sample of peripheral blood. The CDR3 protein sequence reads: CASSRESGMGSYEQYF. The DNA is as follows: TGTGCCAGCTCCCGGGAAAGCGGGATGGGCTCCTACGAGCAGTACTTC.